Listed below are T cell receptor beta chains from one sample, sequenced in a study of shared clonotypes between healthy human individuals. Assay used: immunoSEQ multiplex PCR; TCRdb lists only in-frame clones, some missing. The sample holds over a million clones, more than 95% seen once. Specimen: naive CD4+ T cells sorted from blood. These receptors all come from a man between 25 and 39 years old in good health. The CDR3 runs from the conserved cysteine through the conserved F or W. D genes are given only for firm matches. Clone size is stated in some rows and not others, as once, few, many or a class when expanded.

J | size | D | V | CDR3 | DNA
TRBJ2-1 | - | - | TRBV27 | CASWGHGSFNEQFF | TGTGCCAGCTGGGGGCATGGTAGTTTCAATGAGCAGTTCTTC
TRBJ1-4 | - | - | TRBV6-5 | CASGAGGPPKGKLFF | TGTGCCTCTGGGGCAGGCGGTCCTCCGAAGGGGAAACTGTTTTTT
TRBJ1-3 | - | - | TRBV4-1 | CASSLDGTLSGNTIYF | TGCGCCAGCAGCCTAGACGGGACACTCTCTGGAAACACCATATATTTT
TRBJ2-1 | once | - | TRBV6-1 | CASSEPGGISNEQFF | TGTGCCAGCAGTGAACCGGGCGGGATAAGCAATGAGCAGTTCTTC
TRBJ2-1 | - | - | TRBV5-6 | CASFPGLRIDEQFF | TGTGCCAGTTTCCCGGGTCTCAGGATCGATGAGCAGTTCTTC
TRBJ2-1 | - | TRBD2 | TRBV19 | CASRRLAGERNEQFF | TGTGCCAGTAGGAGACTAGCGGGAGAACGCAATGAGCAGTTCTTC
TRBJ2-2 | - | - | TRBV11-2 | CASSRASGNTGELFF | TGTGCCAGCAGCCGAGCCTCAGGGAACACCGGGGAGCTGTTTTTT
TRBJ2-3 | - | - | TRBV7-3 | CASSSWGEGTDTQYF | TGTGCCAGCAGCTCCTGGGGGGAAGGAACAGATACGCAGTATTTT
TRBJ1-1 | - | TRBD1 | TRBV13 | CASSLWDRGLFF | TGTGCCAGCAGCTTGTGGGACAGGGGGCTATTCTTT
TRBJ2-5 | - | - | TRBV7-9 | CASSAPWGKQETQYF | TGTGCCAGCAGCGCCCCTTGGGGGAAGCAAGAGACCCAGTACTTC
TRBJ1-2 | - | - | TRBV28 | CASSRVAGYTF | TGTGCCAGCAGTCGGGTGGCTGGCTACACCTTC
TRBJ2-7 | - | TRBD1 | TRBV7-7 | CASSYRDRVRRYEQYF | TGTGCTAGCAGCTACCGGGACAGGGTTCGGAGGTACGAGCAGTACTTC
TRBJ2-2 | - | - | TRBV18 | CASSSKNTGELFF | TGTGCCAGCTCATCAAAGAACACCGGGGAGCTGTTTTTT
TRBJ2-3 | once | TRBD2 | TRBV5-6 | CASSPTRTSIFDTQYF | TGTGCCAGCAGCCCCACCAGGACTAGTATTTTCGATACGCAGTATTTT
TRBJ2-7 | once | - | TRBV28 | CASSYEGVNYEQYF | TGTGCCAGCAGTTACGAGGGAGTCAACTACGAGCAGTACTTC
TRBJ1-5 | - | TRBD1 | TRBV28 | CASAVTDRVNQPQHF | TGTGCCAGTGCAGTGACGGACAGGGTCAATCAGCCCCAGCATTTT
TRBJ2-3 | - | - | TRBV9 | CASTLCRDTDTQYF | TGTGCCAGCACCCTGTGCCGGGACACAGATACGCAGTATTTT
TRBJ1-1 | - | - | TRBV5-1 | CASSLVGDKNTEAFF | TGCGCCAGCAGCTTGGTTGGGGATAAGAACACTGAAGCTTTCTTT
TRBJ2-5 | - | - | TRBV5-6 | CASSVRGEETQYF | TGTGCCAGCAGCGTGAGGGGCGAAGAGACCCAGTACTTC
TRBJ2-7 | - | - | TRBV29-1 | CSAVKDYEQYF | TGCAGCGCGGTTAAAGATTACGAGCAGTACTTC
TRBJ2-2 | - | TRBD1 | TRBV5-6 | CASSTSTGTGELFF | TGTGCCAGCAGCACATCGACAGGGACCGGGGAGCTGTTTTTT
TRBJ2-3 | once | - | TRBV9 | CASSVDLLTDTQYF | TGTGCCAGCAGCGTAGATCTCCTGACAGATACGCAGTATTTT
TRBJ2-6 | few | - | TRBV20-1 | CSARDPPVLTF | TGCAGTGCTAGAGATCCCCCCGTCCTGACTTTC
TRBJ2-1 | - | - | TRBV5-4 | CASSPVGYNEQFF | TGTGCCAGCAGTCCGGTGGGATACAATGAGCAGTTCTTC
TRBJ2-7 | - | TRBD2 | TRBV29-1 | CSVVLAGAYEQYF | TGCAGCGTTGTTCTAGCGGGAGCCTACGAGCAGTACTTC
TRBJ2-5 | - | - | TRBV6-1 | CASRLQLRGGETQYF | TGTGCCAGCAGGTTACAGCTACGAGGGGGAGAGACCCAGTACTTC
TRBJ2-2 | - | - | TRBV7-9 | CASSATETGELFF | TGTGCCAGCAGCGCGACGGAGACCGGGGAGCTGTTTTTT
TRBJ2-3 | - | TRBD2 | TRBV15 | CATSRDLASGRTTDTQYF | TGTGCCACCAGCAGAGATTTGGCTAGCGGGAGAACCACAGATACGCAGTATTTT
TRBJ2-3 | once | - | TRBV4-3 | CASSQEGPAGNTDTQYF | TGCGCCAGCAGCCAAGAAGGCCCTGCGGGAAACACAGATACGCAGTATTTT
TRBJ2-7 | - | TRBD2 | TRBV15 | CATSREAGGYEQYF | TGTGCCACCAGCAGAGAAGCGGGAGGCTACGAGCAGTACTTC
TRBJ2-7 | - | TRBD2 | TRBV9 | CASSVAAGEGEQYF | TGTGCCAGCAGCGTAGCTGCGGGAGAGGGGGAGCAGTACTTC
TRBJ1-2 | - | TRBD1 | TRBV10-1 | CASSVDREYGYTF | TGCGCCAGCAGTGTAGACAGGGAGTATGGCTACACCTTC
TRBJ2-1 | - | - | TRBV7-2 | CASSVAWALVSNEQFF | TGTGCCAGCAGCGTGGCCTGGGCCCTGGTATCCAATGAGCAGTTCTTC
TRBJ2-7 | - | TRBD1 | TRBV5-5 | CASRQGQGDEQYF | TGTGCCAGCAGACAGGGACAGGGCGACGAGCAGTACTTC
TRBJ2-3 | - | - | TRBV9 | CASSVDTLQNTDTQYF | TGTGCCAGCAGCGTAGATACGCTTCAAAACACAGATACGCAGTATTTT
TRBJ2-7 | - | - | TRBV7-8 | CASSLLDSHLLMISYEQYF | TGTGCCAGCAGCTTACTGGACAGCCACTTACTGATGATCTCCTACGAGCAGTACTTC
TRBJ2-3 | once | TRBD2 | TRBV6-1 | CASSEDLLAGSTDTQYF | TGTGCCAGCAGTGAAGATTTACTAGCGGGGAGCACAGATACGCAGTATTTT
TRBJ2-2 | - | TRBD2 | TRBV2 | CASTGAGSANTGELFF | TGTGCCAGCACTGGAGCGGGATCGGCGAACACCGGGGAGCTGTTTTTT
TRBJ2-7 | - | TRBD2 | TRBV19 | CASSQRGHSYEQYF | TGTGCCAGTAGCCAGCGGGGCCACTCCTACGAGCAGTACTTC
TRBJ2-3 | - | - | TRBV7-2 | CASSLTGLYTDTQYF | TGTGCCAGCAGCTTGACGGGTCTATACACAGATACGCAGTATTTT
TRBJ2-7 | - | TRBD2 | TRBV27 | CASSRREGSYEQYF | TGTGCCAGCAGTCGGCGGGAGGGCTCCTACGAGCAGTACTTC
TRBJ2-1 | - | - | TRBV9 | CASSVGGGLPNEQFF | TGTGCCAGCAGCGTCGGGGGAGGCCTCCCCAATGAGCAGTTCTTC
TRBJ2-1 | - | - | TRBV9 | CASSVGQGRYNEQFF | TGTGCCAGCAGCGTAGGGCAGGGAAGATACAATGAGCAGTTCTTC
TRBJ1-1 | once | TRBD1 | TRBV28 | CASSLIGVGQGGGAFF | TGTGCCAGCAGTTTAATAGGTGTTGGACAGGGTGGAGGAGCTTTCTTT
TRBJ2-3 | - | TRBD2 | TRBV13 | CASSLVPAGADTQYF | TGTGCCAGCAGCTTAGTTCCAGCGGGAGCGGATACGCAGTATTTT
TRBJ1-2 | - | - | TRBV28 | CASSPQRANYGYTF | TGTGCCAGCAGTCCTCAGAGGGCGAACTATGGCTACACCTTC
TRBJ2-1 | - | - | TRBV10-1 | CASSESAALSSYNEQFF | TGCGCCAGCAGTGAGTCCGCAGCCCTGAGCTCCTACAATGAGCAGTTCTTC
TRBJ1-5 | - | TRBD1 | TRBV6-5 | CASRDRGGQPQHF | TGTGCCAGCAGGGACAGGGGCGGGCAGCCCCAGCATTTT
TRBJ2-2 | - | TRBD1 | TRBV5-1 | CASSPGQGATGELFF | TGCGCCAGCAGCCCCGGGCAGGGGGCTACCGGGGAGCTGTTTTTT
TRBJ1-4 | - | TRBD1 | TRBV6-1 | CASRDRGDNEKLFF | TGTGCCAGCAGGGACAGGGGAGATAATGAAAAACTGTTTTTT
TRBJ2-7 | - | TRBD1 | TRBV28 | CASSVHNRGQRVQYF | TGTGCCAGCAGTGTCCATAACAGGGGGCAACGCGTGCAGTACTTC
TRBJ2-7 | - | - | TRBV6-5 | CASSPPTRGLHEQYF | TGTGCCAGCAGTCCCCCCACCAGGGGTCTCCACGAGCAGTACTTC
TRBJ2-7 | - | - | TRBV6-1 | CASSDYGQSFDEQYF | TGTGCCAGCAGTGATTATGGACAGTCGTTCGACGAGCAGTACTTC
TRBJ1-5 | - | - | TRBV6-1 | CASTQTPLEPQHF | TGTGCCAGCACCCAAACCCCACTTGAACCCCAGCATTTT
TRBJ2-5 | once | - | TRBV28 | CASSMTDLLRGETQYF | TGTGCCAGCAGTATGACAGACCTTCTAAGGGGGGAGACCCAGTACTTC